A single sample gave rise to the 5 T cell receptor beta chains below, sequenced in a study of molecular identifiers for immune sequencing clone quantification. Each CDR3 protein is one row after TCRdb ran MiXCR on the PCR reads. The sample yields about 320,000 distinct CDR3 sequences, about a fifth seen once. Material: naive CD8+ T cells from blood, with Jurkat cell RNA spiked in. The subset: FACS-sorted CD8+CD4-CCR7+CD45RA+ naive T cells. These receptors all stem from a human donor in good health. Some libraries in this study had Jurkat cell RNA spiked in.

This clonotype was picked up many times. The chain has TRBV20-1 and TRBJ2-2, with TRBD2 identical over 11 bases. Germline lookup yields CDR1 DFQATT and CDR2 SNEGSKA (reference sequence). This CDR3 comprises 15 residues. Trimming at V came to 6 bases and at J to 5 bases, leaving 8 bases not matched to a gene. The CDR3: CSAPRTSGWTGELFF. The DNA of the CDR3 is TGCAGTGCCCCACGGACTAGCGGGTGGACCGGGGAGCTGTTTTTT.

This clonotype was seen at least ten times. The J gene is TRBJ2-1, the V gene TRBV29-1; D gene unclear. CDR1 is SQVTM, CDR2 ANQGSEA, per germline. Trimming left V 2 bases short and J 9 bases short, with 8 bases between. This CDR3 is built from 11 residues. CDR3 nucleotides: TGCAGCGTTGAAATAATTGCTGAGCAGTTCTTC. This encodes CSVEIIAEQFF.

In its sample, this clonotype was seen a few times. The chain is built from TRBV27 and TRBJ2-3, with TRBD2 as a possible D gene (7 bases). The V end lost 8 bases, the J end lost 6 bases, and 27 bases lay between the germline ends. This CDR3 is 17 amino acids long. Germline V gene lookup returns CDR1 MNHEY and CDR2 SMNVEV (reference sequence). The chain's CDR3 is CASAVYGGTPQGDTQYF. The DNA of the CDR3 is TGTGCCAGCGCCGTCTACGGGGGGACACCCCAAGGGGATACGCAGTATTTT.

The sample holds many counts of this clonotype. This CDR3 is CASSTRDRVEQYF. The CDR3, as DNA: TGTGCCAGTAGTACCCGGGACAGGGTCGAGCAGTACTTC. The chain is built from TRBV19 and TRBJ2-7; the match to TRBD1 covers 9 bases. CDR3 size: 13 residues. V trimming: 4 bases; J trimming: 6 bases; junction bases outside the gene matches: 4. From germline, CDR1 is LNHDA and CDR2 SQIVND (reference sequence).

As to this clonotype: At one boundary the junction diverges from the germline segment, which might be a read error. This chain uses TRBV19 with TRBJ2-1, with D maybe TRBD1 (7 bases). The CDR3 totals 14 residues. Germline-derived CDR1 and CDR2 are LNHDA and SQIVND (reference sequence). CDR3 amino acids: CASCIGGGYNEQFF. CDR3 bases: TGTGCCAGTTGTATAGGAGGGGGCTACAATGAGCAATTCTTC.